The 8 T cell receptor beta chains reported below all come from one sample, sequenced in a study of CD8+CD57+ T cells in acquired aplastic anemia. For sequencing, patients were chosen who had shown expansion of CD8+CD57+ cells by flow cytometry. CDR3 and TCR beta VDJ profiling relied on a genomic DNA template. A single record per CDR3 protein comes from TCRdb applying MiXCR to the reads. The data contain some 92,000 distinct CDR3 sequences, 55% to 70% of them seen just once; the ten biggest clones take up 55% to 65%. What was sequenced was sorted CD4+, CD8+, or CD8+CD57+ T cells (not recorded which) from PBMCs. All receptors derive from a human donor with aplastic anemia.

The rearrangement joins TRBV20-1 to TRBJ2-3; D is ambiguous. CDR1 is DFQATT and CDR2 is SNEGSKA in the germline V gene (reference sequence). CDR3 length equals 12 residues. V lost 1 base, J lost 4 bases, and 6 bases lay in between. CDR3 DNA: TGCAGTGCTAGAGGCAGAGCAGATACGCAGTATTTT. It encodes CSARGRADTQYF.

This clonotype was picked up many times. The chain recombines TRBV7-9 with TRBJ1-5; possible D gene TRBD1, 5 bases. The CDR3 length is 15 residues. Germline CDR1 SEHNR, CDR2 FQNEAQ (reference sequence). The V end lost 4 bases, the J end lost 2 bases, and 12 bases lay between the germline ends. The CDR3 sequence: CASSSARDGNQPQHF. CDR3 in DNA: TGTGCCAGCAGCTCGGCACGGGACGGCAATCAGCCCCAGCATTTT.

The sample holds a few counts of this clonotype. This sequence joins TRBV24-1 and TRBJ2-3, with D unresolved. V shed 7 bases and J shed 4 bases, with 11 bases lying between them. In germline, CDR1 is KGHDR, CDR2 SFDVKD. The length of the CDR3 is 13 residues. The CDR3, as DNA: TGTGCCACCAGCCAATTTATGGCAGATACGCAGTATTTT. Translating gives CATSQFMADTQYF.

The J gene is TRBJ1-4, the V gene TRBV2; D call uncertain. The germline V gene encodes CDR1 SNHLY and CDR2 FYNNEI. V was trimmed by 6 bases and J by 0 bases, leaving 11 bases between them. This CDR3 is 15 amino acids long. CDR3: CASSLGGSTNEKLFF. CDR3 DNA sequence: TGTGCCAGCAGCTTAGGAGGGTCAACTAATGAAAAACTGTTTTTT. Full variable domain (remainder filled in from reference TRBV2 and TRBJ1-4): EPEVTQTPSHQVTQMGQEVILRCVPISNHLYFYWYRQILGQKVEFLVSFYNNEISEKSEIFDDQFSVERPDGSNFTLKIRSTKLEDSAMYFCASSLGGSTNEKLFFGSGTQLSVL.

In its sample, this clonotype was seen many times. V usage is TRBV11-3 and J usage is TRBJ2-5, with D tentatively TRBD1 (5 bases). The CDR3 length is 17 residues. The V end lost 0 bases, the J end lost 4 bases, and 18 bases lay between the germline ends. The V gene's germline CDR1 is SGHNT and CDR2 YENEEA. The CDR3 coding sequence is TGTGCCAGCAGCTTAGACCTAGGGGTCGAGGCCAGAGAGACCCAGTACTTC. Protein product: CASSLDLGVEARETQYF.

DNA for the CDR3: TGTGCCAGCAGCTTAGAACTAGCGGGGCTCACAGATACGCAGTATTTT. Translation: CASSLELAGLTDTQYF. The genes are TRBV7-6 and TRBJ2-3; 10 bases match TRBD2. This CDR3 has 16 residues. Germline CDR1 reads SGHVS; CDR2 reads FNYEAQ. Trimming at V came to 1 base and at J to 2 bases, leaving 3 bases not matched to a gene.

This clonotype turned up a few times. The chain links TRBV15 to TRBJ2-6; TRBD2 is a possible D gene (6 bases). The V end lost 1 base, the J end lost 2 bases, and 6 bases lay between the germline ends. The CDR3 has 15 residues. Germline loops: CDR1 LNHNV, CDR2 YYDKDF (reference sequence). CDR3 residues: CATSRGGAGANVLTF. The CDR3 nucleotides read TGTGCCACCAGCAGAGGGGGGGCTGGGGCCAACGTCCTGACTTTC.

The chain uses TRBV15 and TRBJ2-1; 8 nucleotides align to TRBD2. Losses at the gene ends were 1 base for V and 6 bases for J; bases not matched to a gene: 8. Germline CDR1 LNHNV, CDR2 YYDKDF (reference sequence). The CDR3 totals 16 residues. The CDR3: CATSRGDSSGLNEQFF. In nucleotides, the CDR3 is TGTGCCACCAGCAGAGGTGATTCTAGCGGGCTCAATGAGCAGTTCTTC.